This T cell receptor (beta chain) was identified during a study of cytomegalovirus exposure and HLA in healthy donors. Study details: Early released data had approximately 86 million unique TCRs, all coming from HLA-typed donors. Whole-study results and caveats: In an earlier analysis, productive rearrangement rates for most beta V segments clustered near 90% or 30%. The authors judged a highly shared variant cluster likely a sequencing artifact. In a later analysis, HLA-associated TCR beta chains were more clonally expanded than equally common others.

As for this clone: Its antigen remains unknown.

In the PCR, 60 Vbeta and 13 Jbeta primers were used. Assay used: immunoSEQ multiplex PCR; TCRdb lists only in-frame clones, some missing. The table includes 150,000 to 200,000 clones, 79% detected once. Sequences were obtained from PBMCs. The sequence came from a woman aged 30 to 39 in good health and CMV-seropositive.

The CDR3 nucleotides read TGTGCCAGCAGTAACCTACAGGGGGCGATCTATGGCTACACCTTC. This gives the protein CASSNLQGAIYGYTF. This chain connects TRBV6-4 to TRBJ1-2; TRBD1 matches at 9 bases. The ends lost 5 bases at V and 4 bases at J; junction bases unmatched: 8. The germline V gene has CDR1 MRHNA and CDR2 SNTAGT. CDR3 size: 15 residues.